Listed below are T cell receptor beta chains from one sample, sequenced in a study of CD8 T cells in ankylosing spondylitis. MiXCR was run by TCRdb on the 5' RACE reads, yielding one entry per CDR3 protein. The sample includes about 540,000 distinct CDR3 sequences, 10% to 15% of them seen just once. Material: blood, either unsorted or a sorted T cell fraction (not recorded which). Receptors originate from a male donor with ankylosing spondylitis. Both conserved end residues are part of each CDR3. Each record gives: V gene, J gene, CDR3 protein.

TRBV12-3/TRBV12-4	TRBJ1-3	CASSLRQANSGNTIYF
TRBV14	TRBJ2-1	CASSPLGGDINVGQFF
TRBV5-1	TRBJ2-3	CASSWGLARFSTDTQYF
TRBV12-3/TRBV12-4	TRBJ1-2	CASSLKTNYGYTF
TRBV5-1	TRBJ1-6	CASSPGHSGDSPLHF
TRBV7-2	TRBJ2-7	CASSFPSGASYEQYF
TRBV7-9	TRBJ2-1	CASSLTDFYNEQFF
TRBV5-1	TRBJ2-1	CASSLGTDPHNEQFF
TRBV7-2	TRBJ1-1	CASRGDIRGTEAFF
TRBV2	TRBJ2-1	CASRQVRGEQFF
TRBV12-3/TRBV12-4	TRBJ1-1	CASSQIVGEAFF
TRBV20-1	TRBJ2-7	CSPSKGGRAYEQYF
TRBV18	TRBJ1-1	CASSPRGAGNTEAFF
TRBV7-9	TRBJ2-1	CASSLGTSAYNEQFF
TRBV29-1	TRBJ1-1	CSVEKTTRTVEAFF
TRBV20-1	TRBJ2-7	CSVRTGETYEQYF
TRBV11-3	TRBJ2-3	CASAGPEADTQYF
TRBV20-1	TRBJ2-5	CSARDFRQQETQYF
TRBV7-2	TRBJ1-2	CASSLESGFGYTF
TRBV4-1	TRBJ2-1	CASSQEGFSHNEQFF
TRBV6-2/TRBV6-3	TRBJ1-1	CASSYSQGSGTEAFF
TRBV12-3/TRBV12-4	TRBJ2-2	CASSTRTSGSYSNTGELFF